These 27 T cell receptor beta chains came from one sample sequenced in a study of T cell repertoires in cytomegalovirus infection. From the reads, TCRdb called clonotypes with MiXCR, one entry per CDR3 protein. The table has around 180,000 distinct CDR3 sequences, under 25% seen once. Material for sequencing was PBMCs. The receptors were sampled from a human donor in good health (CMV status not recorded). Some clones in this sample may be carry-over from other donors' samples.

The chain couples TRBV27 to TRBJ2-3; 8 nucleotides agree with TRBD2. CDR1 is MNHEY and CDR2 is SMNVEV in the germline V gene (reference sequence). The CDR3 loop spans 16 amino acids. The V segment lost 6 bases and the J segment 3 bases; nucleotides outside the gene matches: 11. The CDR3 coding sequence is TGTGCCAGCAGGTCCCGGGGCGGGGGGTCAACAGATACGCAGTATTTT. Residues: CASRSRGGGSTDTQYF.

The chain combines TRBV5-5 with TRBJ2-5; tentatively, D is TRBD1 or TRBD2 (5 bases each). Germline assignment: CDR1 SGHKS and CDR2 YYEKEE (reference sequence). The CDR3 is made up of 14 amino acids. V lost 4 bases, J lost 5 bases, and 15 bases lay in between. The CDR3 reads CASSGIGARETQYF. For the CDR3, the DNA is TGTGCCAGCAGCGGAATCGGGGCGCGGGAGACCCAGTACTTC.

For this clonotype: This may be a read error: a much more frequent sequence differs by one nucleotide. The J gene is TRBJ1-1, the V gene TRBV7-8, with 7 bases aligning to TRBD1. This CDR3 comprises 14 residues. Germline V CDR1 and CDR2: SGHVS, FQNEAQ. The CDR3 region is CVSSLAGAGGEAFF. As DNA, the CDR3 is TGTGTCAGCAGCTTAGCTGGGGCAGGGGGGGAAGCTTTCTTT. Based on the CDR3 plus reference TRBV7-8 and TRBJ1-1, the full variable domain is GAGVSQSPRYKVAKRGQDVALRCDPISGHVSLFWYQQALGQGPEFLTYFQNEAQLDKSGLPSDRFFAERPEGSVSTLKIQRTQQEDSAVYLCVSSLAGAGGEAFFGQGTRLTVV.

J is TRBJ1-2 and V is TRBV4-1, with D perhaps matching TRBD1 (6 bases). The CDR3 is made up of 14 amino acids. V was cut by 3 bases and J by 5 bases, with 13 bases left in between. Germline values: CDR1 MGHRA, CDR2 YSYEKL. CDR3 amino acids: CASSHPDRPYGYTF. DNA for the CDR3: TGCGCCAGCAGCCACCCCGACAGGCCTTATGGCTACACCTTC.

This clonotype appeared many times. This sequence joins TRBV6-1 and TRBJ1-4; D gene unclear. Germline values: CDR1 MNHNS, CDR2 SASEGT. The CDR3 is made up of 14 amino acids. V was cut by 6 bases and J by 6 bases, with 14 bases left in between. The DNA of the CDR3 is TGTGCCAGCAGCATGCTACGGGGAGATGAAAAACTGTTTTTT. Translation gives CASSMLRGDEKLFF.

The rearrangement joins TRBV10-3 to TRBJ2-2; no clear D gene. Trimming left V 4 bases short and J 1 base short, with 7 bases between. Germline values: CDR1 ENHRY, CDR2 SYGVKD. This CDR3 is built from 14 residues. CDR3 in DNA: TGTGCCATCAGTGTTGCCGGGAACACCGGGGAGCTGTTTTTT. As protein: CAISVAGNTGELFF.

This clonotype has ten or more counts. V gene TRBV7-2 combines with J gene TRBJ2-6, with D unclear. CDR1 and CDR2 (germline): SGHTA, FQGNSA. V lost 2 bases and J lost 0, with 8 bases in between. The CDR3 runs to 16 residues. The CDR3 coding sequence is TGTGCCAGCAGCTTATCAGGCGGCTCTGGGGCCAACGTCCTGACTTTC. It specifies CASSLSGGSGANVLTF.

This clonotype has a handful of counts. V and J are TRBV10-3 and TRBJ2-7; unclear D gene. Between the trimmed V and J ends, which lost 0 bases and 3 bases, there was a span of 12 bases. This CDR3 contains 15 residues. Per the germline V gene, CDR1 is ENHRY and CDR2 is SYGVKD. CDR3: CAISESLESGYEQYF. As DNA, the CDR3 is TGTGCCATCAGTGAGTCTTTAGAAAGTGGCTACGAGCAGTACTTC.

This clonotype has only a few counts. The CDR3 protein is CASTLYYTDTQYF. The DNA for the CDR3 is TGTGCCAGCACACTCTACTACACAGATACGCAGTATTTT. The rearrangement joins TRBV6-2 or TRBV6-3 to TRBJ2-3; no definite D call. Germline V lookup: CDR1 MNHEY, CDR2 SVGEGT. Trimming stripped 7 bases from V and 2 bases from J, with 10 bases between. The CDR3 sequence is 13 residues long.

This clonotype has a handful of counts. The chain combines TRBV7-6 with TRBJ1-1, with a possible D match to TRBD1 (6 bases). V was clipped by 1 base and J by 6 bases, with 12 bases between them. The CDR3 is made up of 14 amino acids. From germline, CDR1 is SGHVS and CDR2 FNYEAQ. The CDR3 here is CASSLDPGVSEAFF. DNA of the CDR3: TGTGCCAGCAGCTTAGACCCAGGGGTATCTGAAGCTTTCTTT.

This clonotype was seen a handful of times. This chain connects TRBV5-1 to TRBJ2-1; D call uncertain. Trimming took off 5 bases at V and 1 base at J, with 13 bases between the two ends. Germline CDR1 reads SGHRS; CDR2 reads YFSETQ. This CDR3 region has 15 residues. The CDR3 loop reads CASSSFAASYNEQFF. DNA of the CDR3: TGCGCCAGCAGTTCGTTTGCGGCATCCTACAATGAGCAGTTCTTC.

Many counts were recorded for this clonotype. The rearrangement links TRBV7-2 to TRBJ2-5, with 9 bases that match TRBD1. Germline CDR1 and CDR2: SGHTA and FQGNSA. The CDR3 is made up of 15 amino acids. Trimming cost V 4 bases and J 5 bases; bases outside gene matches: 8. The CDR3, as DNA: TGTGCCAGCAGCTCGAATACAGGGGGCCGGGAGACCCAGTACTTC. This gives the protein CASSSNTGGRETQYF.

CDR3 bases: TGTGCCAGCAGTTACGTTACCCCCCGGACAGGGGGCAATGAGCAGTTCTTC. As protein: CASSYVTPRTGGNEQFF. The rearrangement joins TRBV6-5 to TRBJ2-1; 10 bases agree with TRBD1. CDR1 is MNHEY and CDR2 is SVGAGI in the germline V gene. V trimming: 2 bases; J trimming: 6 bases; junction bases outside the gene matches: 10. CDR3 size: 17 residues.

This clonotype was seen only a few times. The genes are TRBV12-3 or TRBV12-4 and TRBJ1-4, with D possibly TRBD1 on 5 matching bases. The CDR3 spans 15 residues. The V end lost 6 bases, the J end lost 8 bases, and 19 bases lay between the germline ends. CDR3 bases: TGTGCCAGCAGACTCACCGGGACTGGTGGGGAAAAACTGTTTTTT. It yields the protein CASRLTGTGGEKLFF.

This rearrangement joins TRBV19 to TRBJ1-5; 9 bases are a match to TRBD1. The CDR3 consists of 15 residues. In germline, CDR1 is LNHDA, CDR2 SQIVND (reference sequence). V was pared by 4 bases and J by 2 bases, with 3 bases of the junction left unmatched. Here the CDR3 reads CASSNRDRGNQPQHF. The CDR3, as DNA: TGTGCCAGTAGTAACCGGGACAGGGGCAATCAGCCCCAGCATTTT.

This clonotype was counted between two and nine times. This chain connects TRBV4-2 to TRBJ2-2; the match to TRBD2 covers 12 bases. CDR3 size: 16 residues. Germline lookup yields CDR1 LGHNA and CDR2 YNFKEQ. Unmatched junction bases numbered 7, after V lost 4 bases and J lost 7 bases. The CDR3 sequence: CASSPRTSGVGGELFF. The CDR3 DNA follows: TGTGCCAGCAGCCCCCGGACTAGCGGGGTAGGCGGGGAGCTGTTTTTT.

This clonotype is termed medium-sized. V gene TRBV11-2 combines with J gene TRBJ1-2, with D possibly being TRBD1 (5 bases). The CDR3 is 16 amino acids. Germline lookup yields CDR1 SGHAT and CDR2 FQNNGV. V lost 0 bases to trimming and J lost 4 bases, with 15 bases between them. CDR3 nucleotide sequence: TGTGCCAGCAGCTTAGAACCGGGACCGGCGGTCTATGGCTACACCTTC. Protein product: CASSLEPGPAVYGYTF.

The J gene is TRBJ2-2, the V gene TRBV5-1; TRBD2 matches 9 bases. Per germline, CDR1 SGHRS and CDR2 YFSETQ. Trimming cost V 2 bases and J 4 bases; bases outside gene matches: 3. The CDR3 covers 15 residues. The DNA for the CDR3 is TGCGCCAGCAGCTTTGGACTAGCGAGCACCGGGGAGCTGTTTTTT. The encoded protein is CASSFGLASTGELFF.

The V call is TRBV7-6, the J call TRBJ1-5; D gene unclear. Trimming took off 5 bases at V and 2 bases at J, with 10 bases between the two ends. The germline V gene has CDR1 SGHVS and CDR2 FNYEAQ. The CDR3 consists of 14 residues. The CDR3 sequence: CASSPGGGNQPQHF. In nucleotides, the CDR3 is TGTGCCAGCAGCCCTGGTGGGGGCAATCAGCCCCAGCATTTT.

This clonotype was counted at least ten times. The J gene is TRBJ1-6, the V gene TRBV28; 11 bases are a match to TRBD1. The CDR3 length is 14 residues. In germline, CDR1 is MDHEN, CDR2 SYDVKM. The trim removed 8 bases at V and 6 bases at J, leaving 3 bases unmatched. CDR3 in DNA: TGTGCCAGCCGGACAGGGGGCTTTAATTCACCCCTCCACTTT. Its translation is CASRTGGFNSPLHF.

The table lists this clonotype with a few counts. V and J are TRBV7-6 and TRBJ2-1; TRBD1 is a possible D gene (6 bases). Between the trimmed V and J ends, which lost 1 base and 5 bases, there was a span of 15 bases. Per germline, CDR1 SGHVS and CDR2 FNYEAQ. The CDR3 is 16 residues long. CDR3 coding DNA: TGTGCCAGCAGCTTAGTAGCTGGGGGCGAAAACAATGAGCAGTTCTTC. Amino acids: CASSLVAGGENNEQFF.

V gene TRBV14 combines with J gene TRBJ2-1; 10 bases agree with TRBD2. The length of the CDR3 is 16 residues. The germline gives CDR1 SGHDN, CDR2 FVKESK. Losses at the gene ends were 4 bases for V and 6 bases for J; bases not matched to a gene: 9. CDR3 region: CASSPGGTSALNEQFF. In DNA form, the CDR3 reads TGTGCCAGCAGCCCGGGGGGGACTAGCGCTCTCAATGAGCAGTTCTTC.

In its sample, this clonotype was seen many times. The chain joins TRBV7-8 to TRBJ1-1; D uncertain. This CDR3 has 13 amino acids. Per germline, CDR1 SGHVS and CDR2 FQNEAQ. V dropped 4 bases and J dropped 4 bases, with 10 bases sitting between them. In DNA, the CDR3 is TGTGCCAGCAGCTCCCGTAAAGGCACTGAAGCTTTCTTT. It codes for CASSSRKGTEAFF.

This rearrangement joins TRBV5-1 to TRBJ2-2; 8 bases are shared with TRBD1. Germline CDR1 is SGHRS and CDR2 is YFSETQ. This CDR3 has 16 amino acids. After removal of 5 bases from V and 1 base from J, the junction contained 7 bases not matched to a gene. The CDR3 loop is CASRSTGQGNTGELFF. The CDR3 DNA reads TGCGCCAGCAGGTCCACTGGACAGGGGAACACCGGGGAGCTGTTTTTT.

This clonotype was found a few times. The rearrangement links TRBV24-1 to TRBJ1-1, with a weak D call TRBD1 (6 bases). Germline lookup yields CDR1 KGHDR and CDR2 SFDVKD. This CDR3 region has 14 residues. Trimming took off 7 bases at V and 0 bases at J, with 11 bases between the two ends. The CDR3 protein is CATSHGGLNTEAFF. In DNA form, the CDR3 reads TGTGCCACCAGCCATGGGGGGCTGAACACTGAAGCTTTCTTT.

The chain joins TRBV12-3 or TRBV12-4 to TRBJ1-6, with TRBD1 identical over 8 bases. The CDR3 has 18 amino acids. Unmatched junction bases numbered 7, after V lost 3 bases and J lost 0 bases. Written as DNA, the CDR3 is TGTGCCAGCAGTTTGGGGACAGGCGCAAGCTCCTATAATTCACCCCTCCACTTT. Amino acids: CASSLGTGASSYNSPLHF.

This clonotype was observed a handful of times. The chain joins TRBV4-3 to TRBJ1-1, with 7 bases that match TRBD1. V gave up 0 bases and J gave up 8 bases; unmatched junction bases: 6. CDR3 length: 14 residues. The germline gives CDR1 LGHNA, CDR2 YSLEER. The CDR3 loop is CASSQDLTGPEAFF. CDR3 in DNA: TGCGCCAGCAGCCAAGATTTGACAGGGCCCGAAGCTTTCTTT.